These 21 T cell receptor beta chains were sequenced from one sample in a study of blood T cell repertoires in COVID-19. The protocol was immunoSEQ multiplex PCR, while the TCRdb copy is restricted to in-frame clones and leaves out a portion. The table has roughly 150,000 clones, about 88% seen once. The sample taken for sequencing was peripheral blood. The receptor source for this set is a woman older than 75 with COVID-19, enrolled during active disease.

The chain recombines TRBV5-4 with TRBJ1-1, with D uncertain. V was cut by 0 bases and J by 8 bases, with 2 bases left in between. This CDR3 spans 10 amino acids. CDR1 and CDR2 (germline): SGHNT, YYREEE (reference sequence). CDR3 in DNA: TGTGCCAGCAGCTTGGCAGAAGCTTTCTTT. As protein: CASSLAEAFF.

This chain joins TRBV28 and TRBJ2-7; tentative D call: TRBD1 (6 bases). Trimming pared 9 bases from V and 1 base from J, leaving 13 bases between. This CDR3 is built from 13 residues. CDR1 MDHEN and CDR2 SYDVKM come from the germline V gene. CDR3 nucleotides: TGTGCCAGTCTAACCGGGACATCCTACGAGCAGTACTTC. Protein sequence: CASLTGTSYEQYF.

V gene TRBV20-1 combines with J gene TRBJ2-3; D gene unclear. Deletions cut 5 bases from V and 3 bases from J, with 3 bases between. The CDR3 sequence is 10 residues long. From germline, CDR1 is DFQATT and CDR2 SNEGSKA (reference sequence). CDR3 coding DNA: TGCAGTGCTCGTACAGATACGCAGTATTTT. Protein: CSARTDTQYF.

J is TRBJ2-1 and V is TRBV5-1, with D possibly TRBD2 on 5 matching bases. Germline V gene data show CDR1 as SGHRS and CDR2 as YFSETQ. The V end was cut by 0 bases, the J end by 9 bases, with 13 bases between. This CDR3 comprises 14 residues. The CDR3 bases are TGCGCCAGCAGCTTGGATTGGGAGAAAACTGAGCAGTTCTTC. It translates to CASSLDWEKTEQFF. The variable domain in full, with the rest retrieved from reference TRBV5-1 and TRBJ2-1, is KAGVTQTPRYLIKTRGQQVTLSCSPISGHRSVSWYQQTPGQGLQFLFEYFSETQRNKGNFPGRFSGRQFSNSRSEMNVSTLELGDSALYLCASSLDWEKTEQFFGPGTRLTVL.

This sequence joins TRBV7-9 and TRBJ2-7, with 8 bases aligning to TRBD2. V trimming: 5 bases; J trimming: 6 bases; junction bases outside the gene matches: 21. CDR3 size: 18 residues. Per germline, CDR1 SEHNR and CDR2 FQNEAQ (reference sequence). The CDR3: CASSPLGQAGAPGGEQYF. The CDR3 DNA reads TGTGCCAGCAGCCCCCTCGGTCAAGCGGGAGCGCCTGGGGGCGAGCAGTACTTC.

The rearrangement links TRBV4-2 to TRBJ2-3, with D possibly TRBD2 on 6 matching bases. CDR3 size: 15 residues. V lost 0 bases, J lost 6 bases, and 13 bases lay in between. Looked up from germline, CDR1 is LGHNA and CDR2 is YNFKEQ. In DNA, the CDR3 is TGTGCCAGCAGCCAAGAAATTGGGGGGAGGGATACGCAGTATTTT. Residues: CASSQEIGGRDTQYF.

The CDR3 protein is CASSQDVRGWYEQYF. Written as DNA, the CDR3 is TGTGCCAGCAGCCAAGATGTCCGGGGGTGGTACGAGCAGTACTTC. V and J are TRBV3-1 (or the pseudogene TRBV3-2) and TRBJ2-7, with D perhaps matching TRBD2 (6 bases). The germline CDR1 and CDR2 sequences are LGHDT and YNNKEL (reference sequence). Trimming took off 0 bases at V and 4 bases at J, with 13 bases between the two ends. This CDR3 comprises 15 residues.

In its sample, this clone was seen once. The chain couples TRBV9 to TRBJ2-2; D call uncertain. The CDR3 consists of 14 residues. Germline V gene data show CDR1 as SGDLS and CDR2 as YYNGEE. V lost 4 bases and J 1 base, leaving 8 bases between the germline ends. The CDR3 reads CASSRPGNTGELFF. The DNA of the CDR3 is TGTGCCAGCAGCCGTCCAGGGAACACCGGGGAGCTGTTTTTT.

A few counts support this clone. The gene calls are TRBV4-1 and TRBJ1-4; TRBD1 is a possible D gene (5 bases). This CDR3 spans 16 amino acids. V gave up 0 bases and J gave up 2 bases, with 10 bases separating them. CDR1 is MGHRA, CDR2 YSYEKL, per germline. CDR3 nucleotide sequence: TGCGCCAGCAGCCAAGATGTTGCAGGGACTAATGAAAAACTGTTTTTT. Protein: CASSQDVAGTNEKLFF.

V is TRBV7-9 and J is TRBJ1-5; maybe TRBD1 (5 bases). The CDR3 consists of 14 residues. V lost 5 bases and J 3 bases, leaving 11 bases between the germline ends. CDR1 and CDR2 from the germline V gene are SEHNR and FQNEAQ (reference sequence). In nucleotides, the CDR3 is TGTGCCAGCAGCGGCCCAGGGAACAATCAGCCCCAGCATTTT. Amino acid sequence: CASSGPGNNQPQHF. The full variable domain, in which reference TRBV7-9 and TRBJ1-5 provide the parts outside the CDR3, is DTGVSQNPRHKITKRGQNVTFRCDPISEHNRLYWYRQTLGQGPEFLTYFQNEAQLEKSRLLSDRFSAERPKGSFSTLEIQRTEQGDSAMYLCASSGPGNNQPQHFGDGTRLSIL.

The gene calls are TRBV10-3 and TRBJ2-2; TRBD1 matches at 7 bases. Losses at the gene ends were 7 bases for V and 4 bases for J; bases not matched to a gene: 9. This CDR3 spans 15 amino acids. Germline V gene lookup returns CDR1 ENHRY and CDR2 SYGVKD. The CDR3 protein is CAIKGQDVGTGELFF. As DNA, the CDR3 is TGTGCCATCAAAGGACAGGATGTCGGCACCGGGGAGCTGTTTTTT.

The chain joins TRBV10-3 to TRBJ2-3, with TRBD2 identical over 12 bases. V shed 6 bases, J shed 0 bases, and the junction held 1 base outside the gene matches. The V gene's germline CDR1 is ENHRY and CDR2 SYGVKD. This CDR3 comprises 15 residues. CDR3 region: CAIRGTSGSTDTQYF. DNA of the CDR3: TGTGCCATCAGGGGGACTAGCGGGAGCACAGATACGCAGTATTTT.

The CDR3 protein is CASSLVSSAGNTIYF. The CDR3 coding sequence is TGTGCCAGCAGTTTAGTCAGCAGCGCTGGAAACACCATATATTTT. The rearrangement uses TRBV28 and TRBJ1-3; D is unresolved. Per germline, CDR1 MDHEN and CDR2 SYDVKM. The CDR3 is 15 residues long. The V and J ends lost 2 bases and 2 bases respectively, with 10 bases between them.

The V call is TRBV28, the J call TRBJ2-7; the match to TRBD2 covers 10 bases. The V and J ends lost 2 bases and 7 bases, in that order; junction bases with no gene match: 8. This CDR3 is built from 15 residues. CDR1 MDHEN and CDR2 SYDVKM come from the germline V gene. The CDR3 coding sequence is TGTGCCAGCAGTTTAACAGCGGGAGGGCCGGGGGAGCAGTACTTC. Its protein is CASSLTAGGPGEQYF.

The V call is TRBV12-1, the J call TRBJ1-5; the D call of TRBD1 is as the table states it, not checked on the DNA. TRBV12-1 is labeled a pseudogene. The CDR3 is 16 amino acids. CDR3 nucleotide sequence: TGTGCCAGCAGCTACCCGACAGGGGAAAACAATCAGCCCCAGCATTTT. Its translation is CASSYPTGENNQPQHF.

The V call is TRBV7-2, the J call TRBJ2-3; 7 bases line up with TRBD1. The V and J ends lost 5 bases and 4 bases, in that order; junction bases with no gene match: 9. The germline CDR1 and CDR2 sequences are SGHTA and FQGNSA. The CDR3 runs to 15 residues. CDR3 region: CASSPDRVRADTQYF. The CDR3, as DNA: TGTGCCAGCAGCCCCGACAGGGTGAGGGCAGATACGCAGTATTTT.

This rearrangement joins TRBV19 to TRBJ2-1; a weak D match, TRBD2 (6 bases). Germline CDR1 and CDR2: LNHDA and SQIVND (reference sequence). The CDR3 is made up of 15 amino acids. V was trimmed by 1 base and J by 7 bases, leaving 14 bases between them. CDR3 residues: CASSIAGAGNNEQFF. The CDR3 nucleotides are TGTGCCAGTAGTATAGCGGGAGCCGGTAATAATGAGCAGTTCTTC.

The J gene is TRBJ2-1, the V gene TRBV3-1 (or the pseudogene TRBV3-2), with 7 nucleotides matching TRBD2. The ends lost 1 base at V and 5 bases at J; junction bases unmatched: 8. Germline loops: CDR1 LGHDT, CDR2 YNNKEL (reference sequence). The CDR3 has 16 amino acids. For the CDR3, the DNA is TGTGCCAGCAGCCAAGTGGAAGGGAGGGGAAACAATGAGCAGTTCTTC. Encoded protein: CASSQVEGRGNNEQFF.

CDR3 sequence reads: CASSLTGTWGYGYTF. The CDR3 coding sequence is TGCGCCAGCAGCTTAACAGGGACCTGGGGATATGGCTACACCTTC. The genes are TRBV5-1 and TRBJ1-2; weak D call: TRBD1 (6 bases). V lost 2 bases to trimming and J lost 5 bases, with 16 bases between them. This CDR3 is 15 amino acids long. Germline V CDR1 and CDR2: SGHRS, YFSETQ.

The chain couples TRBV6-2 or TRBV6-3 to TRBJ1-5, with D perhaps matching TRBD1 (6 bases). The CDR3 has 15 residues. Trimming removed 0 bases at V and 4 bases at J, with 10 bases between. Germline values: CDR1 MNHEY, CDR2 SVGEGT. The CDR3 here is CASSYSRDTNQPQHF. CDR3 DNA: TGTGCCAGCAGTTACTCGAGGGACACAAATCAGCCCCAGCATTTT.

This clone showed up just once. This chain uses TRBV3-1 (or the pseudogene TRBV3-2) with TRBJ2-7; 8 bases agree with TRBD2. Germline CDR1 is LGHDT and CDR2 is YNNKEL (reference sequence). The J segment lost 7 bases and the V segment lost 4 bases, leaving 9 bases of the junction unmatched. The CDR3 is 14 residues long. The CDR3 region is CASSPSGTSREQYF. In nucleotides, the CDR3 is TGTGCCAGCAGCCCCTCCGGGACTAGTAGGGAGCAGTACTTC.